This section outlines one TCR beta chain sequence together with its context. The antigen is unknown. This sample is part of a study of human thymus T cells. Germline CDR1 SEHNR, CDR2 FQNEAQ (reference sequence). The ends lost 5 bases at V and 9 bases at J; junction bases unmatched: 8. The CDR3 length is 15 residues. Findings of the study overall: Across thymic and blood repertoires, the usage of V and J genes appeared to be biased. Highly overlapping thymic repertoires among unrelated individuals were reported in related research.

TCRdb's table, derived via immunoSEQ multiplex PCR, lists solely in-frame clones and lacks some. The sample yields 86,000 or so clones, nearly 98% seen once. Thymus pieces cut out during corrective heart surgery were the tissue that was used. The donors were infants in Finland with congenital heart defects, otherwise immunologically healthy. This sequence originates from a boy younger than two with a congenital heart defect but otherwise immunologically healthy. Sequenced: thymus tissue. V usage is TRBV7-9 and J usage is TRBJ1-6, with 9 bases lining up with TRBD1. The CDR3 sequence is CASSVKDRGSSPLHF. The CDR3 DNA follows: TGTGCCAGCAGCGTTAAGGACAGGGGAAGTTCACCCCTCCACTTT.